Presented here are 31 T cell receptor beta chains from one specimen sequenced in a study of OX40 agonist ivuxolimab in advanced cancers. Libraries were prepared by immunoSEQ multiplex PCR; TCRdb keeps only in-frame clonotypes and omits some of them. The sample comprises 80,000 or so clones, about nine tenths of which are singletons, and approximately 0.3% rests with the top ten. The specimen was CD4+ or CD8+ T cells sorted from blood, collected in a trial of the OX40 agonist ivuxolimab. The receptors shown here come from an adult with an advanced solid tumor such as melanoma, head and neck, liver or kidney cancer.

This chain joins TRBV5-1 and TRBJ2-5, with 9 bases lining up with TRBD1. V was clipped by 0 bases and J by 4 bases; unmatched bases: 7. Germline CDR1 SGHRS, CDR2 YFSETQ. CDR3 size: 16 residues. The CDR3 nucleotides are TGCGCCAGCAGCTTGGTGGGGACAGGGCGGTCAGAGACCCAGTACTTC. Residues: CASSLVGTGRSETQYF.

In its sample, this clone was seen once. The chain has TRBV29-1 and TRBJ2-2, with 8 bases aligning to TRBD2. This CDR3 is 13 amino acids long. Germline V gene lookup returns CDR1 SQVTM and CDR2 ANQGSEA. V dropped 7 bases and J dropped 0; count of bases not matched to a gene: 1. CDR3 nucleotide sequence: TGCAGCGCCGGGGGGGCGAACACCGGGGAGCTGTTTTTT. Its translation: CSAGGANTGELFF.

In nucleotides, the CDR3 is TGTGCCAGTAGAGGAGACAGGGGGAACTATGGCTACACCTTC. It specifies CASRGDRGNYGYTF. This chain links TRBV19 with TRBJ1-2; the match to TRBD1 covers 9 bases. CDR3 length equals 14 residues. The germline gives CDR1 LNHDA, CDR2 SQIVND (reference sequence). V was pared by 6 bases and J by 2 bases, with 4 bases of the junction left unmatched.

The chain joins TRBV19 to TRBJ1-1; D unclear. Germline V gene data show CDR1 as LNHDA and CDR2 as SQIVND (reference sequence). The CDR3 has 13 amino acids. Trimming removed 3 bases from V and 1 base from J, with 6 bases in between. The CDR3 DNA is TGTGCCAGTAGTATCCAGAGGAACACTGAAGCTTTCTTT. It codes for CASSIQRNTEAFF.

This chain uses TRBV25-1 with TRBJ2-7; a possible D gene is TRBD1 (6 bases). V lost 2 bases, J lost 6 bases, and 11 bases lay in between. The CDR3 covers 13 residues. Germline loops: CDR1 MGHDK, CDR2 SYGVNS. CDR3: CASSEHRVREQYF. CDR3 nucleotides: TGTGCCAGCAGTGAACACAGGGTTCGCGAGCAGTACTTC.

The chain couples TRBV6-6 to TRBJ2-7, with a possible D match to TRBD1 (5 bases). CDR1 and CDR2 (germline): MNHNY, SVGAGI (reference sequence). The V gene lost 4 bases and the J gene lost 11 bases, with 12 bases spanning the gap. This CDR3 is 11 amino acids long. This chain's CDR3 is CASSSLQQEYF. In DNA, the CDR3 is TGTGCCAGCAGTTCCCTCCAACAGGAGTACTTC.

This CDR3 reads CASSEEGYIQYF. CDR3 nucleotides: TGTGCCAGCAGTGAAGAGGGATACATTCAGTACTTC. This rearrangement joins TRBV2 to TRBJ2-4; no clear D gene. CDR3 size: 12 residues. Trimming shortened V by 1 base and J by 8 bases, and 6 bases separated the two germline ends. CDR1 and CDR2 (germline): SNHLY, FYNNEI.

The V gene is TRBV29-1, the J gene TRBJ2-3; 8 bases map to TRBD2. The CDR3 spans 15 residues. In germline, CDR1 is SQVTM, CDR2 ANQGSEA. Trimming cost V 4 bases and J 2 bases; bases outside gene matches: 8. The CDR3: CSVGGSGANTDTQYF. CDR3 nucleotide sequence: TGCAGCGTTGGGGGTAGCGGGGCGAACACAGATACGCAGTATTTT.

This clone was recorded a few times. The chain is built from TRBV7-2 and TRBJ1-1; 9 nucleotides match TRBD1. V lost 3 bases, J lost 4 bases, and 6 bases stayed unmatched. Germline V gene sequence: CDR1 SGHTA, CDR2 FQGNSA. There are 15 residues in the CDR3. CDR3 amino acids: CASSFRTGAVTEAFF. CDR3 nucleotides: TGTGCCAGCAGCTTTAGGACAGGGGCGGTCACTGAAGCTTTCTTT.

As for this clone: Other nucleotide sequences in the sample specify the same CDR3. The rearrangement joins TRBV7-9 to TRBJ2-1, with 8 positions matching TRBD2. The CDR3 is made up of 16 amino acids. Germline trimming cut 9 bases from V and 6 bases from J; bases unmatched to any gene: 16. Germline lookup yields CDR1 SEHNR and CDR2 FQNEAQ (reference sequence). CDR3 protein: CASSPQAGVSGNEQFF. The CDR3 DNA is TGTGCCAGTAGCCCCCAAGCGGGAGTTTCGGGCAATGAGCAGTTCTTC. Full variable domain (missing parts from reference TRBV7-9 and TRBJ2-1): DTGVSQNPRHKITKRGQNVTFRCDPISEHNRLYWYRQTLGQGPEFLTYFQNEAQLEKSRLLSDRFSAERPKGSFSTLEIQRTEQGDSAMYLCASSPQAGVSGNEQFFGPGTRLTVL.

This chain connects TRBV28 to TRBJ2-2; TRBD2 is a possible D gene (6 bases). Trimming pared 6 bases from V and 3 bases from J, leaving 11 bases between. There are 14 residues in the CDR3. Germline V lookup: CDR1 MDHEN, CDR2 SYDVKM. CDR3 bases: TGTGCCAGCAGCCCCGGGGGTTACACCGGGGAGCTGTTTTTT. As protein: CASSPGGYTGELFF.

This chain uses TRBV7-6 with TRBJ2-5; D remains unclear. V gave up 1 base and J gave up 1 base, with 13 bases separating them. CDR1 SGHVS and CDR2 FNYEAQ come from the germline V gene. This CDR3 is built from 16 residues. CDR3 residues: CASSLVGLGSQETQYF. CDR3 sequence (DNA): TGTGCCAGCAGCTTAGTGGGGTTGGGCAGCCAAGAGACCCAGTACTTC.

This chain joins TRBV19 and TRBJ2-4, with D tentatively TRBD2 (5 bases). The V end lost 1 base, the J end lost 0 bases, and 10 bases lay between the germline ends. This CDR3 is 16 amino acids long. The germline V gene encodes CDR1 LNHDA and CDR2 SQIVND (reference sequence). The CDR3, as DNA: TGTGCCAGTAGTATAGTGGCGGGCGGAGCCAAAAACATTCAGTACTTC. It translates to CASSIVAGGAKNIQYF.

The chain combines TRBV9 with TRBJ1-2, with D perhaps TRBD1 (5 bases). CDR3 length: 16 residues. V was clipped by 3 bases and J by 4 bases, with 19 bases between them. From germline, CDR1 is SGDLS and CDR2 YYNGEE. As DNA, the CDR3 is TGTGCCAGCAGCGCATTAAATATCCGGGACGTCTATGGCTACACCTTC. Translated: CASSALNIRDVYGYTF. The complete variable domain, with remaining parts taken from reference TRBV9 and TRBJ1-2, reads DSGVTQTPKHLITATGQRVTLRCSPRSGDLSVYWYQQSLDQGLQFLIQYYNGEERAKGNILERFSAQQFPDLHSELNLSSLELGDSALYFCASSALNIRDVYGYTFGSGTRLTVV.

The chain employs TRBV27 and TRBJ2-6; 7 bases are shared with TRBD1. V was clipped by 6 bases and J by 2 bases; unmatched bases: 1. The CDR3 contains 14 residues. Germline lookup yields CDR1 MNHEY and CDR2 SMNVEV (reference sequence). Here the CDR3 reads CASSGTAGANVLTF. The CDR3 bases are TGTGCCAGCAGCGGGACAGCTGGGGCCAACGTCCTGACTTTC. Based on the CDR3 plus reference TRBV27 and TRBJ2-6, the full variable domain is EAQVTQNPRYLITVTGKKLTVTCSQNMNHEYMSWYRQDPGLGLRQIYYSMNVEVTDKGDVPEGYKVSRKEKRNFPLILESPSPNQTSLYFCASSGTAGANVLTFGAGSRLTVL.

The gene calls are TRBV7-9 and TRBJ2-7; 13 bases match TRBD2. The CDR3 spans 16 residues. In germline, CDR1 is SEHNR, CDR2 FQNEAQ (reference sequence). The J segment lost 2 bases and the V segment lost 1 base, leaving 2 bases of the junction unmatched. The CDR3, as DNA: TGTGCCAGCAGCTTAGTGGGGACTAGCGGGACCTACGAGCAGTACTTC. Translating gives CASSLVGTSGTYEQYF.

The DNA for the CDR3 is TGTGCCAGCAGTGCCCGGGACAGGGGGTCCGGCTACACCTTC. Its protein is CASSARDRGSGYTF. The chain employs TRBV6-1 and TRBJ1-2; 11 bases are a match to TRBD1. CDR3 length: 14 residues. Germline trimming cut 4 bases from V and 8 bases from J; bases unmatched to any gene: 6. The germline V gene has CDR1 MNHNS and CDR2 SASEGT.

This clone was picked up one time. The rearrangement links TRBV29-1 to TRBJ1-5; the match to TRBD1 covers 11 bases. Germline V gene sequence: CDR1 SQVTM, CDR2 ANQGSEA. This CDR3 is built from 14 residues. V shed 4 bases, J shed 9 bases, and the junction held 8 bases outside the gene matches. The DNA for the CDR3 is TGCAGCGTTGTGGGGGACAGGGGGGCGGGGCCCCAGCATTTT. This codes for CSVVGDRGAGPQHF.

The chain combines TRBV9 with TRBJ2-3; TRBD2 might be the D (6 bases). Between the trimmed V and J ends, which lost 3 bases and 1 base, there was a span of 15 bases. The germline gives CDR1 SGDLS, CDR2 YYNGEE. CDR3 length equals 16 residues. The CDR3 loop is CASSDRPSAGTDTQYF. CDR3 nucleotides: TGTGCCAGCAGCGATCGGCCTAGCGCAGGCACAGATACGCAGTATTTT.

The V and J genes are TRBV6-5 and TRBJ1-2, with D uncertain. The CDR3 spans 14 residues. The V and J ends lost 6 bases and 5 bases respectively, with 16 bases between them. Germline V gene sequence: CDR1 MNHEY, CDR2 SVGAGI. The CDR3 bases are TGTGCCAGCAGCCTCACTTGGGCCCCATATGGCTACACCTTC. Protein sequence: CASSLTWAPYGYTF.

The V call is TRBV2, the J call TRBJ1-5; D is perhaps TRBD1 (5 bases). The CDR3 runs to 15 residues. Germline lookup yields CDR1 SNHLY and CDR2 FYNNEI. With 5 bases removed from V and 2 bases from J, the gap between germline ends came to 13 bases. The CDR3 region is CASSRDPTGNQPQHF. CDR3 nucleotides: TGTGCCAGCAGTCGGGACCCAACCGGCAATCAGCCCCAGCATTTT.

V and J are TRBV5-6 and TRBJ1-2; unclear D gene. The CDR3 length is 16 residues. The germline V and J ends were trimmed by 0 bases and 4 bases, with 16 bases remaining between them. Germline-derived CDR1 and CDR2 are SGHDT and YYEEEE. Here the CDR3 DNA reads TGTGCCAGCAGCTTGGCTCTTCGAGAGACCCCCTATGGCTACACCTTC. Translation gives CASSLALRETPYGYTF.

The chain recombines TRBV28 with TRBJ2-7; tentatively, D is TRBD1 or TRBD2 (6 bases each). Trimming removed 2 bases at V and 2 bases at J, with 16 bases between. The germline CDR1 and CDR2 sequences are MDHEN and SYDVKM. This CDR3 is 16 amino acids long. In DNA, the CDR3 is TGTGCCAGCAGTTTACCCGGGGGCGGACATCCCTACGAGCAGTACTTC. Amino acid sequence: CASSLPGGGHPYEQYF.

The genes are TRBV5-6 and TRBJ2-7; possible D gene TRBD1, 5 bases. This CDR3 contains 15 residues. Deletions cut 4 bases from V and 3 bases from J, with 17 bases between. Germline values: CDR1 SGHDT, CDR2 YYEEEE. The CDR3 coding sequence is TGTGCCAGCAGCAAGCCAGACCTAGGGGTCTACGAGCAGTACTTC. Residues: CASSKPDLGVYEQYF. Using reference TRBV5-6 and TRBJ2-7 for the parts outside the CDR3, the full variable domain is DAGVTQSPTHLIKTRGQQVTLRCSPKSGHDTVSWYQQALGQGPQFIFQYYEEEERQRGNFPDRFSGHQFPNYSSELNVNALLLGDSALYLCASSKPDLGVYEQYFGPGTRLTVT.

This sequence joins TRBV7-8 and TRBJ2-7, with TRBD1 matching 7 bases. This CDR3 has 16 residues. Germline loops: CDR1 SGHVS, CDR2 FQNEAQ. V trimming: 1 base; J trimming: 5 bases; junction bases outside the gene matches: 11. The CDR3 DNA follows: TGTGCCAGCAGCTTAGTACAGGGGATGATCAACCACGAGCAGTACTTC. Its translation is CASSLVQGMINHEQYF.

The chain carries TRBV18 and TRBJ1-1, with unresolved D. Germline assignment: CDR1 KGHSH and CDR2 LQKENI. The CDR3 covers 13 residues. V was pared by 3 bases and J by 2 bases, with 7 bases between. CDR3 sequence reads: CASSPVHNTEAFF. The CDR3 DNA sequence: TGTGCCAGCTCACCGGTACACAACACTGAAGCTTTCTTT.

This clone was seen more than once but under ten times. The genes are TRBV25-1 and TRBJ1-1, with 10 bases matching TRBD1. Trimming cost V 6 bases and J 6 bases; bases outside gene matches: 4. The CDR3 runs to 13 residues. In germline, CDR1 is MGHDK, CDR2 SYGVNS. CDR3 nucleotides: TGTGCCAGCAGGGGACAGGGGTCGTCTGAAGCTTTCTTT. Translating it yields CASRGQGSSEAFF. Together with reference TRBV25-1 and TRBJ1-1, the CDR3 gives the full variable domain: EADIYQTPRYLVIGTGKKITLECSQTMGHDKMYWYQQDPGMELHLIHYSYGVNSTEKGDLSSESTVSRIRTEHFPLTLESARPSHTSQYLCASRGQGSSEAFFGQGTRLTVV.

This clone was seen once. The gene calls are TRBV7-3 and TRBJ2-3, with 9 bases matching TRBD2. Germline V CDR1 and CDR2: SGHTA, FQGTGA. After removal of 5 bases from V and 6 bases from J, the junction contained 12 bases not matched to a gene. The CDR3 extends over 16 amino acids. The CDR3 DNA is TGTGCCAGCAGCGTCTCCGGGACTAGCTGGGTGGATACGCAGTATTTT. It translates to CASSVSGTSWVDTQYF.

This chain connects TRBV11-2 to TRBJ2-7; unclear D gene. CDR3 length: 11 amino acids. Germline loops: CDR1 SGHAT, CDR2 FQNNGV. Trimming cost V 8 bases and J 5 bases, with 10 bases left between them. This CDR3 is CASAPGHEQYF. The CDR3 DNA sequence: TGTGCCAGCGCACCCGGCCACGAGCAGTACTTC.

Written as DNA, the CDR3 is TGTGCCAGTAGTCTGGCGGGGGGTTACGAGCAGTACGTC. This sequence encodes CASSLAGGYEQYV. The gene calls are TRBV19 and TRBJ2-7, with TRBD2 matching 8 bases. The CDR3 totals 13 residues. In germline, CDR1 is LNHDA, CDR2 SQIVND (reference sequence). V lost 5 bases to trimming and J lost 4 bases; unmatched junction nucleotides: 4.

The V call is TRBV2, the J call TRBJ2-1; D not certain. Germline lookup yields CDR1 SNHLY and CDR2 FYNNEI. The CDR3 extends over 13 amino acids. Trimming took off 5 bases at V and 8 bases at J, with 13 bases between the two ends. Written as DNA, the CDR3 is TGTGCCAGCAGTCGTACCTATAGGGATGAGCAGTTCTTC. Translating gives CASSRTYRDEQFF.